These 10 T cell receptor beta chains were all obtained from the same sample, sequenced in a study of OX40 agonist ivuxolimab in advanced cancers. The library was prepared using the immunoSEQ multiplex PCR assay. This immuneACCESS table, as held by TCRdb, lists in-frame sequences with V and J called but not all clones. Of the missing ones, under half trace to an unresolved V gene in checked studies; the others have no known cause. Counted in this sample were 20,000 to 25,000 clones; roughly 66% of them appeared once. Jointly, the top ten make up 15% to 20% of the sample. The sequencing here drew on CD4+ or CD8+ T cells sorted from blood, taken in a trial of the OX40 agonist ivuxolimab. These receptors originate from an adult with an advanced solid tumor such as melanoma, head and neck, liver or kidney cancer.

The chain combines TRBV9 with TRBJ2-1; TRBD2 aligns across 10 bases. V dropped 0 bases and J dropped 4; count of bases not matched to a gene: 10. The germline V gene has CDR1 SGDLS and CDR2 YYNGEE. The CDR3 covers 18 residues. This chain's CDR3 is CASSVAGISGGRYNEQFF. The CDR3 coding sequence is TGTGCCAGCAGCGTAGCCGGCATTAGCGGGGGGCGTTACAATGAGCAGTTCTTC.

There are a few counts of this clone. The chain uses TRBV28 and TRBJ2-5; 10 nucleotides agree with TRBD2. Germline lookup yields CDR1 MDHEN and CDR2 SYDVKM. CDR3 size: 16 residues. Unmatched junction bases numbered 11, after V lost 9 bases and J lost 1 base. CDR3 loop: CASSSRTSGPQETQYF. CDR3 nucleotide sequence: TGTGCCAGTTCCTCGAGGACTAGCGGCCCCCAAGAGACCCAGTACTTC.

This rearrangement joins TRBV2 to TRBJ2-2; the match to TRBD1 covers 7 bases. This CDR3 comprises 16 residues. In germline, CDR1 is SNHLY, CDR2 FYNNEI. J was trimmed by 1 base and V by 8 bases; bases with no gene match: 10. CDR3: CASARGDRVNTGELFF. As DNA, the CDR3 is TGTGCCAGCGCTCGTGGGGACAGAGTGAACACCGGGGAGCTGTTTTTT.

J is TRBJ1-1 and V is TRBV2, with D tentatively TRBD1 (5 bases). Germline assignment: CDR1 SNHLY and CDR2 FYNNEI. The CDR3 sequence is 13 residues long. V was shortened by 0 bases and J by 7 bases, with 9 bases between the two germline ends. The CDR3 region is CASSEAARDEAFF. For the CDR3, the DNA is TGTGCCAGCAGTGAAGCGGCCAGGGATGAAGCTTTCTTT.

This chain joins TRBV21-1 and TRBJ1-1; TRBD1 is the table's D call, not checked against the DNA. TRBV21-1 is listed as a pseudogene. The CDR3 consists of 13 residues. CDR3 sequence: CASSKRGGTEAFF. For the CDR3, the DNA is TGTGCCAGCAGCAAAAGGGGTGGCACTGAAGCTTTCTTT.

The gene calls are TRBV6-1 and TRBJ2-5; no firm D call. V lost 4 bases and J 2 bases, leaving 8 bases between the germline ends. The CDR3 runs to 13 residues. From germline, CDR1 is MNHNS and CDR2 SASEGT. CDR3 amino acids: CASSAGEQETQYF. In DNA, the CDR3 is TGTGCCAGCAGTGCGGGTGAACAAGAGACCCAGTACTTC.

V and J are TRBV9 and TRBJ1-6; no definite D call. Trimming stripped 4 bases from V and 9 bases from J, with 20 bases between. This CDR3 region has 16 residues. Germline CDR1 SGDLS, CDR2 YYNGEE. CDR3 residues: CASSSAPGQAGSPLHF. The DNA of the CDR3 is TGTGCCAGCAGCTCGGCCCCCGGGCAGGCCGGTTCACCCCTCCACTTT.

As concerns this clone: With only one base between it and a far larger clone, this is likely a read error. The rearrangement joins TRBV5-6 to TRBJ1-6; D possibly corresponds to TRBD1 (6 bases). The CDR3 sequence is 18 residues long. The V gene's germline CDR1 is SGHDT and CDR2 YYEEEE. V shed 4 bases and J shed 0 bases, with 17 bases lying between them. The CDR3 spells CASSPRQVLSSYNSPLHF. The CDR3 DNA reads as TGTGCCAGCAGCCCGAGACAGGTTCTGAGCTCCTATAATTCACCCCTCCACTTT.

There are a few counts of this clone. The rearrangement uses TRBV29-1 and TRBJ1-2, with 7 bases aligning to TRBD1. V shed 4 bases and J 3 bases; nucleotides not matched to a gene: 2. The CDR3 extends over 12 amino acids. The V gene's germline CDR1 is SQVTM and CDR2 ANQGSEA. CDR3 DNA: TGCAGCGTTGTAGGACAGGACTATGGCTACACCTTC. Translating gives CSVVGQDYGYTF. The whole variable domain, remainder taken from reference TRBV29-1 and TRBJ1-2, is SAVISQKPSRDICQRGTSLTIQCQVDSQVTMMFWYRQQPGQSLTLIATANQGSEATYESGFVIDKFPISRPNLTFSTLTVSNMSPEDSSIYLCSVVGQDYGYTFGSGTRLTVV.

In this sample, this clone turned up a few times. V is TRBV6-5 and J is TRBJ1-1; a possible D gene is TRBD1 (6 bases). The CDR3 loop spans 15 amino acids. Per germline, CDR1 MNHEY and CDR2 SVGAGI. Trimming pared 4 bases from V and 8 bases from J, leaving 20 bases between. The CDR3 DNA is TGTGCCAGCAGTTCTCCGAACAGGGCCTCCTGGGAAGCTTTCTTT. It encodes CASSSPNRASWEAFF.